Listed below are T cell receptor beta chains from one sample, sequenced in a study of Ad26.COV2.S vaccination and SARS-CoV-2 variants. Generated by immunoSEQ multiplex PCR, the TCRdb table keeps only in-frame clones and is missing some. The sample shows about 280,000 clones, about 87% of them seen only once. This specimen consisted of peripheral blood, obtained in a trial of Ad26.COV2.S vaccine versus placebo. These receptors were taken from a person between 18 and 59 years old who received the Ad26.COV2.S COVID-19 vaccine or a placebo. Both conserved end residues are part of each CDR3. Each record gives: J gene, V gene, CDR3 protein.

TRBJ2-3,TRBV27,CASSLSLNARGPSTDTQYF
TRBJ2-1,TRBV12-3/TRBV12-4,CASSPNANEQFF
TRBJ1-1,TRBV7-3,CASSDRRNTEAFF
TRBJ1-1,TRBV6-1,CASSDQGSNTEAFF
TRBJ2-7,TRBV27,CASSFGPQRGGYEQYF
TRBJ2-7,TRBV29-1,CSVQGGGGPSSYEQYF
TRBJ1-2,TRBV5-1,CASRQYQGSGYTF
TRBJ1-2,TRBV7-2,CASSLGAGGPHYGYTF
TRBJ2-7,TRBV5-4,CASSPDRGRAHEQYF
TRBJ1-6,TRBV5-5,CASSLTPAVSPLHF
TRBJ2-1,TRBV18,CASSPPAAHEQFF
TRBJ2-2,TRBV29-1,CSVSVAHGELFF
TRBJ2-3,TRBV7-2,CASSPRLAGWDTQYF
TRBJ2-5,TRBV4-1,CASSPGGLEETQYF
TRBJ2-1,TRBV11-2,CASSRQRYEQFF
TRBJ2-3,TRBV10-3,CAISENRLAGGGDTQYF
TRBJ2-2,TRBV10-3,CAISEQQGNTGELFF
TRBJ1-3,TRBV6-5,CASSYSTGGVGNTIYF
TRBJ1-2,TRBV12-3/TRBV12-4,CASSLRGVGGYTF
TRBJ1-5,TRBV5-6,CASSLNRGESNQPQHF
TRBJ1-6,TRBV9,CASSVAPGTVDSPLHF
TRBJ2-1,TRBV4-1,CASSPTRATEAYNEQFF
TRBJ1-2,TRBV4-2,CASSQDRVRGYGYTF
TRBJ1-1,TRBV6-5,CASSYRREGETEAFF
TRBJ2-4,TRBV18,CASSQGTAPLAKNIQYF
TRBJ1-3,TRBV19,CASSISPWGSASGNTIYF
TRBJ2-2,TRBV10-3,CAITPGILTGELFF
TRBJ2-1,TRBV6-5,CASSYSTRVYEQFF
TRBJ2-2,TRBV9,CASSFGGAHTGELFF
TRBJ2-6,TRBV10-2,CASMLSSGANVLTF
TRBJ1-5,TRBV10-3,CAISVGSNQPQHF
TRBJ1-5,TRBV2,CASIDTSNQPQHF
TRBJ1-2,TRBV12-5,CASAPGGDYGYTF
TRBJ2-7,TRBV6-5,CASTRTGDEQYF
TRBJ2-1,TRBV2,CASSEAGTSGREYNEQFF
TRBJ2-1,TRBV2,CASSPWTSTDEQFF
TRBJ1-2,TRBV19,CASSEIGTHYGYTF
TRBJ2-1,TRBV18,CASSPQEIQGMEQFF
TRBJ2-1,TRBV9,CASSVGSGGSYNEQFF
TRBJ1-5,TRBV27,CASSLRGNVQPQHF
TRBJ2-7,TRBV12-5,CASAFSVSSYEQYF
TRBJ2-1,TRBV5-5,CASSLAAVNEQFF
TRBJ2-2,TRBV12-3/TRBV12-4,CASSLSGVGELFF
TRBJ1-2,TRBV7-2,CASSAQTGTKGGYTF
TRBJ1-3,TRBV2,CASRSGNTIYF
TRBJ1-2,TRBV10-3,CAISESTGGAFYGYTF
TRBJ1-2,TRBV12-5,CASGLLSVGGYTF
TRBJ2-7,TRBV7-3,CASSFSQGPYEQYF
TRBJ2-2,TRBV7-9,CASSWTSGFAGELFF
TRBJ2-3,TRBV4-2,CASSQDGSRRDTQYF
TRBJ1-5,TRBV15,CATSGAANQPQHF
TRBJ1-4,TRBV4-1,CASTPRAFNEKLFF